Listed below are T cell receptor beta chains from one sample, sequenced in a study of chemoradiotherapy in HPV16-positive cancers. Only in-frame clones appear in the TCRdb table, and some are missing; sequencing was by immunoSEQ multiplex PCR. Of around 14,000 clones listed, about nine tenths are singletons. Here the sequenced sample was blood, taken from a patient who underwent chemoradiotherapy. These receptors were taken from a human donor with HPV-associated anogenital cancer. CDR3s include the opening cysteine and the closing phenylalanine or tryptophan. Fields, in order: V gene, CDR3 protein.

V gene: TRBV6-1
CDR3 protein: CASSELRPQHF

V gene: TRBV7-8
CDR3 protein: CASSPRMSNQPQHF

V gene: TRBV27
CDR3 protein: CASSPRGLFGQYF

V gene: TRBV7-9
CDR3 protein: CASSLSPSGVGDTQYF

V gene: TRBV11-2
CDR3 protein: CASNLYGGPGETQYF

V gene: TRBV19
CDR3 protein: CASSPTGTGLLEQYF

V gene: TRBV7-2
CDR3 protein: CASSFSVSNSGANVLTF

V gene: TRBV5-1
CDR3 protein: CASKTRQGSSYEQYF

V gene: TRBV11-3
CDR3 protein: CASSLGDSGVPDGEQFF

V gene: TRBV15
CDR3 protein: CATSRGNQPQHF

V gene: TRBV29-1
CDR3 protein: CSVGQGTTYEQYF

V gene: TRBV7-1
CDR3 protein: CASSSLPGRRAFF

V gene: TRBV6-1
CDR3 protein: CASRTGTGGFEQYF

V gene: TRBV30
CDR3 protein: CAWSPDTRLPKNIQYF

V gene: TRBV9
CDR3 protein: CASSVDPSSYNEQFF